Listed below are T cell receptor beta chains from one sample, sequenced in a study of response to subunit inactivated influenza vaccine. MiXCR, applied by TCRdb to the RT-PCR reads, yields one record per CDR3 protein. The profile covers hundreds of thousands of distinct CDR3 sequences, with over 25% appearing a single time and under 2.5% taken by the ten largest. The material was CD4+ T cells sorted from PBMCs, obtained roughly 5 days after vaccination. The receptors were gathered from a man between 45 and 60 years old who received an inactivated influenza vaccine. Each CDR3 is given with its conserved first and last residue. The D gene is left open where the match is weak. Clone size is shown for a subset of rows, as once, few, many or a class of expanded clone.

d_gene,j_gene,abundance,v_gene,CDR3aa,CDR3nt
TRBD2,TRBJ2-3,few,TRBV6-5,CASSYSLGRGSTDTQYF,TGTGCCAGCAGTTACTCCCTCGGGAGGGGTAGCACAGATACGCAGTATTTT
.,TRBJ2-2,.,TRBV24-1,CATTHRETGELFF,TGTGCCACCACTCACAGGGAGACCGGGGAGCTGTTTTTT
.,TRBJ1-1,few,TRBV5-1,CASRSIGGSTEAFF,TGCGCCAGCAGATCCATCGGCGGGAGCACTGAAGCTTTCTTT
.,TRBJ2-3,.,TRBV7-2,CASSFRSNTDTQYF,TGTGCCAGCAGCTTCAGGTCGAACACAGATACGCAGTATTTT
.,TRBJ1-6,few,TRBV5-1,CASSADSENSPLHF,TGCGCCAGCAGCGCCGACAGCGAAAATTCACCCCTCCACTTT
.,TRBJ2-3,.,TRBV7-9,CAFKGGDTQYF,TGTGCCTTCAAGGGTGGAGATACGCAGTATTTT
TRBD2,TRBJ2-3,.,TRBV7-2,CASSPTLAGAGTDTQYF,TGTGCCAGCAGCCCGACCCTAGCGGGGGCCGGCACAGATACGCAGTATTTT
TRBD1,TRBJ2-2,.,TRBV7-8,CASSYRSGTANTGELFF,TGTGCCAGCAGCTACCGCTCCGGGACAGCGAACACCGGGGAGCTGTTTTTT
.,TRBJ1-2,many,TRBV7-2,CASSPLNKNNYGYTF,TGTGCCAGCAGCCCCTTAAACAAGAATAACTATGGCTACACCTTC
.,TRBJ2-3,few,TRBV18,CASSPPAVTDTQYF,TGTGCCAGCTCACCACCGGCGGTCACAGATACGCAGTATTTT
.,TRBJ1-4,.,TRBV6-5,CASRDTAKSLFF,TGTGCCAGCAGGGATACGGCCAAAAGTCTGTTTTTT
.,TRBJ1-5,.,TRBV12-3/TRBV12-4,CASSFGHQPQHF,TGTGCCAGCAGTTTCGGTCATCAGCCCCAGCATTTT
.,TRBJ2-5,.,TRBV10-3,CANQGQFQETQYF,TGTGCCAACCAAGGACAATTTCAAGAGACCCAGTACTTC
.,TRBJ2-5,few,TRBV5-1,CASSLSGGGAETQYF,TGCGCCAGCAGCTTGTCTGGAGGGGGGGCTGAGACCCAGTACTTC
.,TRBJ1-1,.,TRBV6-1,CASSQAGSRNTEAFF,TGTGCCAGCAGTCAGGCAGGGTCAAGGAACACTGAAGCTTTCTTT
TRBD1,TRBJ2-5,.,TRBV6-2/TRBV6-3,CASSWTGLETQYF,TGTGCCAGCAGTTGGACAGGGTTGGAGACCCAGTACTTC
.,TRBJ2-3,.,TRBV6-5,CASSTTPDTQYF,TGTGCCAGCAGTACCACCCCGGATACGCAGTATTTT
TRBD2,TRBJ2-1,.,TRBV15,CATSERGDVYNEQFF,TGTGCCACCAGCGAGCGGGGGGATGTCTACAATGAGCAGTTCTTC
.,TRBJ2-3,few,TRBV29-1,CSARDHANTQYF,TGCAGCGCCCGGGACCACGCGAATACGCAGTATTTT
.,TRBJ1-1,few,TRBV5-1,CASSLERADTEAFF,TGCGCCAGCAGCTTGGAGAGGGCGGACACTGAAGCTTTCTTT
.,TRBJ2-7,few,TRBV29-1,CSVFGRFSYEQYF,TGCAGCGTTTTTGGCAGATTCTCCTACGAGCAGTACTTC
TRBD2,TRBJ2-1,many,TRBV29-1,CSVSAAGGRSEQFF,TGCAGCGTTTCCGCAGCGGGAGGTCGGAGTGAGCAGTTCTTC
.,TRBJ1-5,.,TRBV10-3,CAISESDQPQHF,TGTGCCATCAGTGAGTCGGATCAGCCCCAGCATTTT
.,TRBJ2-1,.,TRBV28,CASSYAGTASYNEQFF,TGTGCCAGCAGCTACGCGGGGACAGCCTCCTACAATGAGCAGTTCTTC
.,TRBJ2-7,.,TRBV4-2,CASSQGAGRNEQYF,TGTGCCAGCAGCCAAGGGGCCGGAAGAAACGAGCAGTACTTC
TRBD2,TRBJ2-2,.,TRBV4-3,CASSQPGTMGELFF,TGCGCCAGCAGCCAGCCCGGGACTATGGGGGAGCTGTTTTTT
TRBD1,TRBJ1-5,.,TRBV7-2,CASSLGQGQLQHF,TGTGCCAGCAGCTTAGGACAGGGGCAGCTCCAGCATTTT
.,TRBJ2-4,.,TRBV20-1,CSARRTETKNIQYF,TGCAGTGCTAGAAGGACGGAAACCAAAAACATTCAGTACTTC
.,TRBJ2-1,.,TRBV3-1,CASSQDQFSYNEQFF,TGTGCCAGCAGCCAAGATCAGTTCTCCTACAATGAGCAGTTCTTC
TRBD1,TRBJ1-1,few,TRBV5-1,CASSRRQGMNTEAFF,TGCGCCAGCAGCAGGAGACAGGGAATGAACACTGAAGCTTTCTTT
TRBD2,TRBJ2-5,.,TRBV20-1,CSARPSGRIQETQYF,TGCAGTGCTAGACCCAGCGGGAGGATCCAAGAGACCCAGTACTTC
.,TRBJ2-3,.,TRBV29-1,CSVEEGTDTQYF,TGCAGCGTTGAAGAAGGGACAGATACGCAGTATTTT
TRBD1,TRBJ1-2,.,TRBV5-1,CASRYGQGTYGYTF,TGCGCCAGCAGATACGGACAGGGGACTTATGGCTACACCTTC
TRBD2,TRBJ2-5,.,TRBV20-1,CSALAGGPKETQYF,TGCAGTGCTTTAGCGGGAGGGCCGAAAGAGACCCAGTACTTC
.,TRBJ2-3,many,TRBV11-2,CASRKLSTDTQYF,TGTGCCAGCAGGAAACTTAGCACAGATACGCAGTATTTT
.,TRBJ1-5,few,TRBV6-2/TRBV6-3,CASSPDQYQPQHF,TGTGCCAGCAGTCCGGACCAGTATCAGCCCCAGCATTTT
.,TRBJ2-1,few,TRBV14,CASSHRTLSYNEQFF,TGTGCCAGCAGCCATCGGACACTGAGCTACAATGAGCAGTTCTTC
.,TRBJ2-6,.,TRBV12-3/TRBV12-4,CASSFVSGANVLTF,TGTGCCAGCAGTTTCGTCTCTGGGGCCAACGTCCTGACTTTC
.,TRBJ2-5,.,TRBV20-1,CSATPTTGRRGTQYF,TGCAGTGCTACCCCAACGACAGGACGGAGGGGGACCCAGTACTTC
TRBD2,TRBJ2-1,many,TRBV20-1,CSARLAGGPSTQFF,TGCAGTGCTCGACTAGCGGGGGGGCCGAGTACGCAGTTCTTC
TRBD2,TRBJ2-1,many,TRBV24-1,CATRLWGQGLAGHNEQFF,TGTGCCACCAGACTTTGGGGTCAGGGGCTAGCGGGACACAATGAGCAGTTCTTC
TRBD2,TRBJ2-2,.,TRBV3-1,CASSQASGGSGELFF,TGTGCCAGCAGCCAAGCTAGCGGGGGATCCGGGGAGCTGTTTTTT
TRBD2,TRBJ2-1,.,TRBV29-1,CSVGTSGAYNEQFF,TGCAGCGTTGGGACTAGCGGAGCCTACAATGAGCAGTTCTTC
.,TRBJ2-7,.,TRBV10-3,CAISDPGVGPYYEQYF,TGTGCCATCAGTGACCCAGGGGTAGGACCTTACTACGAGCAGTACTTC
TRBD2,TRBJ2-3,.,TRBV28,CASSPSGLAGPRDTQYF,TGTGCCAGCAGTCCTAGTGGACTAGCGGGACCTCGGGATACGCAGTATTTT
TRBD2,TRBJ2-1,.,TRBV28,CASRSSGSSYNEQFF,TGTGCCAGCAGGTCTAGCGGGAGCTCCTACAATGAGCAGTTCTTC
TRBD2,TRBJ2-3,.,TRBV20-1,CSAGTSGRAIDTQYF,TGCAGTGCAGGGACTAGCGGGAGGGCCATAGATACGCAGTATTTT
.,TRBJ2-5,.,TRBV24-1,CATSEQSTGFQETQYF,TGTGCCACCAGTGAACAATCGACAGGATTCCAAGAGACCCAGTACTTC
.,TRBJ2-7,.,TRBV3-1,CASSQGNEQYF,TGTGCCAGCAGCCAAGGTAACGAGCAGTACTTC
.,TRBJ2-1,.,TRBV12-3/TRBV12-4,CASSLQGGGEQFF,TGTGCCAGCAGTTTACAAGGGGGGGGTGAGCAGTTCTTC
.,TRBJ1-5,few,TRBV7-6,CASSLRVFGPQHF,TGTGCCAGCAGCTTACGGGTCTTTGGGCCCCAGCATTTT
.,TRBJ2-2,.,TRBV12-3/TRBV12-4,CASNLLGDPNTGELFF,TGTGCCAGCAACCTGCTCGGGGATCCGAACACCGGGGAGCTGTTTTTT
.,TRBJ2-5,few,TRBV29-1,CSVVGPGQETQYF,TGCAGCGTTGTAGGCCCGGGGCAAGAGACCCAGTACTTC
TRBD1,TRBJ2-7,many,TRBV29-1,CSVVGTGVSYEQYF,TGCAGCGTCGTCGGGACAGGGGTTTCCTACGAGCAGTACTTC